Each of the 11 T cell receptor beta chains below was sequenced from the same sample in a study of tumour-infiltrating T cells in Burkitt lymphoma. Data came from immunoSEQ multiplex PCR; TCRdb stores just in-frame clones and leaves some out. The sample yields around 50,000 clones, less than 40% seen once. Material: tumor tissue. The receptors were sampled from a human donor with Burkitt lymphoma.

In DNA form, the CDR3 reads TGTGCCAGCAGTCAGGCAAGAGGGCCCCAGCATTTT. It translates to CASSQARGPQHF. This chain connects TRBV7-9 to TRBJ1-5; the D is unclear. V lost 6 bases, J lost 9 bases, and 12 bases lay in between. Germline CDR1 SEHNR, CDR2 FQNEAQ (reference sequence). The CDR3 length is 12 residues.

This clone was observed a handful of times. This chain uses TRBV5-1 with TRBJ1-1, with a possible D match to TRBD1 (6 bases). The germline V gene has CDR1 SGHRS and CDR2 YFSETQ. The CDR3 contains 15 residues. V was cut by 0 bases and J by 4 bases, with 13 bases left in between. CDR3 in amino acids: CASSLAGGSGTEAFF. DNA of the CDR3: TGCGCCAGCAGCTTGGCCGGGGGCAGCGGCACTGAAGCTTTCTTT.

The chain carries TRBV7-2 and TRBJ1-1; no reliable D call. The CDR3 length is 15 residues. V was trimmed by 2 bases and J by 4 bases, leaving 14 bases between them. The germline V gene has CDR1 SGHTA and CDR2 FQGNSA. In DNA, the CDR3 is TGTGCCAGCAGCTTATTTGGAACCGAAGGCACTGAAGCTTTCTTT. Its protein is CASSLFGTEGTEAFF. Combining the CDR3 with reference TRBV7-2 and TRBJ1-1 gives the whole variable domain GAGVSQSPSNKVTEKGKDVELRCDPISGHTALYWYRQSLGQGLEFLIYFQGNSAPDKSGLPSDRFSAERTGGSVSTLTIQRTQQEDSAVYLCASSLFGTEGTEAFFGQGTRLTVV.

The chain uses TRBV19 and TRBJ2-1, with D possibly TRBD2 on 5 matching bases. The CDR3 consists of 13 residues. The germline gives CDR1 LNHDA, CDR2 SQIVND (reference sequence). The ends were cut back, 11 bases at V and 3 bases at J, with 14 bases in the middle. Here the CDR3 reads CAVGPGGYNEQFF. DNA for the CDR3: TGTGCCGTGGGTCCCGGAGGCTACAATGAGCAGTTCTTC.

The CDR3 DNA reads TGTGCCAGCAGGACTGGGCACCCCGGGGAGCTGTTTTTT. It encodes CASRTGHPGELFF. The chain recombines TRBV28 with TRBJ2-2; D not resolved. The V gene lost 6 bases and the J gene lost 6 bases, with 11 bases spanning the gap. Germline V gives CDR1 MDHEN, CDR2 SYDVKM. The CDR3 has 13 amino acids.

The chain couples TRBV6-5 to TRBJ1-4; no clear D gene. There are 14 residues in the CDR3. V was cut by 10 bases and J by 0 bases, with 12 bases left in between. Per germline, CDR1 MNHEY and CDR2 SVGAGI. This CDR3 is CATRKGATNEKLFF. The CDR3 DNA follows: TGTGCCACCAGAAAGGGTGCAACTAATGAAAAACTGTTTTTT.

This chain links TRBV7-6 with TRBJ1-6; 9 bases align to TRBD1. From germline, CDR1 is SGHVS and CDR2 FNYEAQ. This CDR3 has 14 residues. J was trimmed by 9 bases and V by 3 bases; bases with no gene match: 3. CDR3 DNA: TGTGCCAGCAGCTTGGGACAGGGTTCTTCACCCCTCCACTTT. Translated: CASSLGQGSSPLHF.

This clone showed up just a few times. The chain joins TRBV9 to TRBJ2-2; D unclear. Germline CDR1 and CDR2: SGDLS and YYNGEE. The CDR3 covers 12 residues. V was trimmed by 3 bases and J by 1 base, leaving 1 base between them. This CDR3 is CASSENTGELFF. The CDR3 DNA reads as TGTGCCAGCAGCGAGAACACCGGGGAGCTGTTTTTT.

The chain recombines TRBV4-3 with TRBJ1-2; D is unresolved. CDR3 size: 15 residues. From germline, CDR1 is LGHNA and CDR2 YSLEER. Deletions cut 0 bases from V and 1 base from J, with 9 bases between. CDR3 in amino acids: CASSQEVSLNYGYTF. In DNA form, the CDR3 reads TGCGCCAGCAGCCAAGAAGTGTCCCTTAACTATGGCTACACCTTC.

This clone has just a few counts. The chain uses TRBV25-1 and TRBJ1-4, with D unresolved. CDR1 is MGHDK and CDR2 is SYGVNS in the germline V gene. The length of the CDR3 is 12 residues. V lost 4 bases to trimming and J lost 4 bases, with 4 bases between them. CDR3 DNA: TGTGCCAGCAGTGGAGGTAATGAAAAACTGTTTTTT. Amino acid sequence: CASSGGNEKLFF.

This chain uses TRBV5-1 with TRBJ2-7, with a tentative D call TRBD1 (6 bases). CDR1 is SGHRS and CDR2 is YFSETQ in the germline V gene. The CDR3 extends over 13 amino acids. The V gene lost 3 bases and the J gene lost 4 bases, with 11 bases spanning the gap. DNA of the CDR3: TGCGCCAGCAGCTCTAACCAGGGGTACGAGCAGTACTTC. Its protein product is CASSSNQGYEQYF. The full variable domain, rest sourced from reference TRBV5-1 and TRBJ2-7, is KAGVTQTPRYLIKTRGQQVTLSCSPISGHRSVSWYQQTPGQGLQFLFEYFSETQRNKGNFPGRFSGRQFSNSRSEMNVSTLELGDSALYLCASSSNQGYEQYFGPGTRLTVT.